This TCR beta chain was sequenced during a study of blood T cell repertoires in COVID-19. Clones were read by immunoSEQ multiplex PCR, and TCRdb kept only the in-frame ones, dropping some. The table lists about 120,000 clones, around 87% of them singletons, with 25% to 30% in the top ten. This clone was seen a handful of times. The CDR3 is 14 residues long. V lost 3 bases to trimming and J lost 1 base, with 7 bases between them. CDR1 is MDHEN and CDR2 is SYDVKM in the germline V gene. This receptor was obtained from a woman between 65 and 79 years old with acute or convalescent COVID-19. Sequencing input: peripheral blood. The chain employs TRBV28 and TRBJ2-4; possible D gene TRBD1, 6 bases. Here the CDR3 DNA reads TGTGCCAGCAGTTTGGGGGCGGCCAAAAACATTCAGTACTTC. Amino acids: CASSLGAAKNIQYF.